Below are 2 T cell receptor beta chains sequenced from a single sample in a study of T cells in Graves' hyperthyroidism and ophthalmopathy. From RNA transcripts, TCR beta CDR3 regions were amplified. The HTBI primer set drove a first-round RT-PCR of the TCR CDR3. TCRdb ran MiXCR on the multiplex PCR reads and lists one entry per CDR3 protein. The sample lists fewer than 650,000 distinct CDR3 sequences; over 12% were seen once. The source material was blood. Source of these receptors: a woman between 40 and 50 years old with Graves' ophthalmopathy.

In this sample, this clonotype turned up a few times. The J gene is TRBJ1-1, the V gene TRBV2, with 8 bases fitting TRBD1. The CDR3 sequence is 16 residues long. V shed 2 bases and J 0 bases; nucleotides not matched to a gene: 5. Germline CDR1 and CDR2: SNHLY and FYNNEI. The CDR3 sequence is CASSETRTGMNTEAFF. The CDR3 nucleotides read TGTGCCAGCAGTGAAACCCGGACAGGGATGAACACTGAAGCTTTCTTT.

This clonotype came up many times. The chain uses TRBV20-1 and TRBJ2-2; 8 nucleotides match TRBD2. This CDR3 is 16 amino acids long. Germline V gene sequence: CDR1 DFQATT, CDR2 SNEGSKA (reference sequence). The trim removed 5 bases at V and 6 bases at J, leaving 14 bases unmatched. CDR3 DNA: TGCAGTGCTGAACCCCCCAGCGGGAGAACGGCCGGGGAGCTGTTTTTT. Residues: CSAEPPSGRTAGELFF.